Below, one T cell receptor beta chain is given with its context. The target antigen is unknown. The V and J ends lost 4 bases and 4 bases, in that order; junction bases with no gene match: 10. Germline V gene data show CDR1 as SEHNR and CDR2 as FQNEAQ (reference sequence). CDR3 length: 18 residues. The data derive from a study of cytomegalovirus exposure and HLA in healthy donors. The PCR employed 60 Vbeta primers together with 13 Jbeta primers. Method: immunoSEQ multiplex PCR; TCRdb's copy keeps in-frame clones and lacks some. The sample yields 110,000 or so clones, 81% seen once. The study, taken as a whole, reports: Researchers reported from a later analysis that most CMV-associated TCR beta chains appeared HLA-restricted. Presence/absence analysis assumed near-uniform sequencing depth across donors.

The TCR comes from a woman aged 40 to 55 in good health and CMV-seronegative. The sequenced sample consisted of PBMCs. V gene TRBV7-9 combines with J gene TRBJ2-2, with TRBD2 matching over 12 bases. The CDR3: CASSSLGGLAGGTGELFF. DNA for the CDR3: TGTGCCAGCAGCTCGCTAGGGGGACTAGCGGGTGGCACCGGGGAGCTGTTTTTT.